What follows is one TCR beta chain and its context. Its antigen remains unidentified. Sequencing libraries made from TCR beta cDNA carried unique molecular identifiers. cDNA molecules numbering roughly 0.5 million came from roughly 1 to 10 million T cells. TCRdb called the PCR reads again in MiXCR, with one record for every CDR3 protein. The sample lists fewer than 600,000 distinct CDR3 sequences; approximately 46% were seen once. This specimen comes from a study of post-analysis software for immune sequencing data. On the study more broadly: Patients had relapsing-remitting, secondary progressive or progressive-relapsing multiple sclerosis; some lacked subtype.

Germline CDR1 is SGHVS and CDR2 is FNYEAQ. The CDR3 covers 15 residues. The V gene lost 5 bases and the J gene lost 3 bases, with 13 bases spanning the gap. Study-wide findings and caveats: When compared against controls, multiple sclerosis patients showed significantly lower normalized Chao1 diversity. Samples from a shared batch, those prepared together, strongly co-clustered by F measure. TRBV5-6, TRBV5-1 and TRBV20-1 belonged to a set of roughly 5 TRBV segments that were more frequent in patients than controls.

The chain joins TRBV7-6 to TRBJ2-2, with TRBD1 as a possible D gene (5 bases). The specimen sequenced was blood. The TCR originated in a girl aged 5-17 years with multiple sclerosis. CDR3 sequence (DNA): TGTGCCAGCAGCGTATTTCAGGGTCACACCGGGGAGCTGTTTTTT. As protein: CASSVFQGHTGELFF.